This T cell receptor (beta chain) was documented in a study of shared clonotypes between healthy human individuals. Notes on this clone: Its specificity is not known.

Here immunoSEQ multiplex PCR was the method, and the copy in TCRdb shows in-frame clones only, minus some. The table records a few million clones, roughly 92% of them present only once. Study-level results: Although depth was large, rarefaction showed that sequencing of the sorted subsets was incomplete.

The sample taken for sequencing was naive CD4+ T cells sorted from blood. The subset is: CD45RA+ positively selected. The sequence came from a man younger than 30 in good health.

The CDR3 loop is CASSAGAGSAYEQYF. CDR3 in DNA: TGTGCCAGCAGTGCCGGGGCCGGCAGCGCCTACGAGCAGTACTTC. The V gene is TRBV6-5, the J gene TRBJ2-7; D is possibly TRBD1 or TRBD2 (5 bases each). The CDR3 length is 15 residues. V lost 5 bases to trimming and J lost 2 bases, with 16 bases between them. The V gene's germline CDR1 is MNHEY and CDR2 SVGAGI.